Following are 8 T cell receptor beta chains from one sample sequenced in a study of low-dose radiotherapy and immunotherapy resistance in tumors. Time point in this sample: after trial treatment. As for treatment: LDRT plus nivolumab, ipilimumab, low-dose cyclophosphamide and aspirin (RACIN trial). TRAV- and TRBV-specific primers were used for first-strand cDNA, which covered alpha and beta chains. A roughly 20-cycle PCR with a constant-region primer and V-primer adapter amplified TCRs. MiXCR, applied by TCRdb to the reads, yields one record per CDR3 protein. This sample has under 110,000 distinct CDR3 sequences; about a fifth occur once, and the top ten carry 4.1%. The sample here was PBMCs, taken after low-dose radiotherapy plus immunotherapy. Source of these receptors: a male donor with prostate cancer.

There are many counts of this clonotype. The J gene is TRBJ1-5, the V gene TRBV7-8, with 7 bases that match TRBD1. Trimming removed 5 bases from V and 4 bases from J; junction bases left unmatched: 5. Germline V lookup: CDR1 SGHVS, CDR2 FQNEAQ. This CDR3 comprises 14 residues. The CDR3 DNA reads TGTGCCAGCAGCGGGGGACAGAAGAATCAGCCCCAGCATTTT. Protein sequence: CASSGGQKNQPQHF.

This clonotype showed up many times. The chain recombines TRBV7-8 with TRBJ2-2, with D possibly being TRBD2 (7 bases). The CDR3 has 16 amino acids. The germline gives CDR1 SGHVS, CDR2 FQNEAQ. The V and J ends lost 1 base and 2 bases respectively, with 11 bases between them. DNA of the CDR3: TGTGCCAGCAGCTTAGTTGCGGGGGCCAACACCGGGGAGCTGTTTTTT. Translating it yields CASSLVAGANTGELFF.

This clonotype was seen many times. The chain links TRBV29-1 to TRBJ2-1; no clear D gene. This CDR3 has 12 residues. V lost 4 bases to trimming and J lost 2 bases, with 6 bases between them. Germline lookup yields CDR1 SQVTM and CDR2 ANQGSEA. CDR3 DNA: TGCAGCGTTGGGCCAGCCTACAATGAGCAGTTCTTC. This codes for CSVGPAYNEQFF.

In its sample, this clonotype was seen many times. The J gene is TRBJ2-1, the V gene TRBV3-1, with D possibly being TRBD1 (5 bases). Germline CDR1 LGHDT, CDR2 YNNKEL (reference sequence). CDR3 length: 15 residues. V was shortened by 4 bases and J by 0 bases, with 10 bases between the two germline ends. The CDR3 bases are TGTGCCAGCAGCCGGGGCGTGGGCTCCTACAATGAGCAGTTCTTC. It is translated as CASSRGVGSYNEQFF.

The V gene is TRBV6-5, the J gene TRBJ2-7, with 8 bases aligning to TRBD1. Trimming removed 7 bases from V and 5 bases from J; junction bases left unmatched: 28. The CDR3 runs 20 residues. Germline V CDR1 and CDR2: MNHEY, SVGAGI. The CDR3, as DNA: TGTGCCAGCAAACCAGGGGGCCTCTTTGACCTACGTTTGGCGAGGGACGAGCAGTACTTC. It codes for CASKPGGLFDLRLARDEQYF.

CDR3 nucleotides: TGCAGTGCTTCACTAGCGGGAGTACTGAATGAGCAGTTCTTC. Protein product: CSASLAGVLNEQFF. The chain recombines TRBV20-1 with TRBJ2-1; 11 bases agree with TRBD2. Per germline, CDR1 DFQATT and CDR2 SNEGSKA (reference sequence). V was pared by 5 bases and J by 7 bases, with 7 bases of the junction left unmatched. CDR3 length: 14 amino acids.

V gene TRBV27 combines with J gene TRBJ1-1, with TRBD1 matching over 9 bases. The germline V gene encodes CDR1 MNHEY and CDR2 SMNVEV (reference sequence). The CDR3 is 14 residues long. The V and J ends lost 3 bases and 3 bases, in that order; junction bases with no gene match: 2. This CDR3 reads CASSFTGGHTEAFF. CDR3 DNA: TGTGCCAGCAGTTTTACAGGGGGCCACACTGAAGCTTTCTTT.

The table lists this clonotype with a few counts. The chain has TRBV28 and TRBJ1-5; no reliable D call. Deletions cut 3 bases from V and 4 bases from J, with 7 bases between. Germline V gene data show CDR1 as MDHEN and CDR2 as SYDVKM. The CDR3 loop spans 13 amino acids. CDR3 loop: CASSFAGNQPQHF. CDR3 DNA: TGTGCCAGCAGTTTTGCGGGGAATCAGCCCCAGCATTTT. Full variable domain (remainder filled in from reference TRBV28 and TRBJ1-5): DVKVTQSSRYLVKRTGEKVFLECVQDMDHENMFWYRQDPGLGLRLIYFSYDVKMKEKGDIPEGYSVSREKKERFSLILESASTNQTSMYLCASSFAGNQPQHFGDGTRLSIL.